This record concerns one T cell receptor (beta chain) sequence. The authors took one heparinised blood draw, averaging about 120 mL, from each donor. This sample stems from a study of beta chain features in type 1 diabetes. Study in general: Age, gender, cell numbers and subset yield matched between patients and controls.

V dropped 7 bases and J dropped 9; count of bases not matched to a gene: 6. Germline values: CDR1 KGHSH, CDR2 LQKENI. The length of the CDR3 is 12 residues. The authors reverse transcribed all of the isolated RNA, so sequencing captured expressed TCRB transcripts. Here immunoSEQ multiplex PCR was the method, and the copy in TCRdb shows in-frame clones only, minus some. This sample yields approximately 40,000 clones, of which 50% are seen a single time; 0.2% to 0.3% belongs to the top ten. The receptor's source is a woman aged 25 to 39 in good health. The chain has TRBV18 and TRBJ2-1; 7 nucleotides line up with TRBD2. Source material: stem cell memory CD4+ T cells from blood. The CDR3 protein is CASFGAGAEQFF. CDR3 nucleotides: TGTGCCAGCTTTGGGGCGGGAGCTGAGCAGTTCTTC.